The next 20 T cell receptor beta chains were all read from a single sample in a study of shared clonotypes between healthy human individuals. TCRdb's table, derived via immunoSEQ multiplex PCR, lists solely in-frame clones and lacks some. The table includes about 2.2 million clones, roughly 95% detected once. Only CD45RO-negative cells positively selected for CCR7 counted as naive CD8 cells, so terminally differentiated effector memory CD45RA+ cells were excluded. The material sequenced was naive CD8+ T cells from PBMCs. The receptors derive from a man younger than 30 in good health. Some clones in this sample may be carry-over from other donors' samples.

This sequence joins TRBV7-2 and TRBJ1-2; D is unresolved. Trimming cost V 4 bases and J 12 bases, with 15 bases left between them. The CDR3 covers 12 residues. Germline CDR1 SGHTA, CDR2 FQGNSA. Written as DNA, the CDR3 is TGTGCCAGCAGCTCCTACCGGAGGGTCGACACCTTC. The encoded protein is CASSSYRRVDTF.

The chain combines TRBV5-1 with TRBJ2-2; the D is unclear. Trimming left V 0 bases short and J 1 base short, with 7 bases between. This CDR3 has 15 residues. Germline-derived CDR1 and CDR2 are SGHRS and YFSETQ. This CDR3 reads CASSLVPGNTGELFF. In DNA, the CDR3 is TGCGCCAGCAGCTTGGTTCCAGGGAACACCGGGGAGCTGTTTTTT.

The rearrangement joins TRBV28 to TRBJ1-1; no definite D call. CDR3 size: 15 residues. Germline V gene sequence: CDR1 MDHEN, CDR2 SYDVKM. Trimming stripped 5 bases from V and 1 base from J, with 14 bases between. In nucleotides, the CDR3 is TGTGCCAGCAGTCCCCTGTGGTCGGCGAACACTGAAGCTTTCTTT. This encodes CASSPLWSANTEAFF.

The chain links TRBV28 to TRBJ2-5; D uncertain. Trimming took off 2 bases at V and 4 bases at J, with 20 bases between the two ends. CDR1 and CDR2 (germline): MDHEN, SYDVKM. The CDR3 sequence is 17 residues long. CDR3 sequence: CASSLNPRTRGGETQYF. The CDR3 region has the DNA TGTGCCAGCAGTTTAAACCCTAGGACCCGAGGTGGAGAGACCCAGTACTTC.

The rearrangement uses TRBV5-4 and TRBJ2-2; weak D call: TRBD1 (5 bases). Germline V gene sequence: CDR1 SGHNT, CDR2 YYREEE (reference sequence). The CDR3 contains 14 residues. V was trimmed by 0 bases and J by 3 bases, leaving 6 bases between them. This CDR3 reads CASSLDRYTGELFF. The CDR3 bases are TGTGCCAGCAGCTTGGACAGGTACACCGGGGAGCTGTTTTTT.

The rearrangement links TRBV28 to TRBJ2-1; TRBD2 matches at 10 bases. This CDR3 spans 21 amino acids. Germline CDR1 and CDR2: MDHEN and SYDVKM. The V segment lost 4 bases and the J segment 0 bases; nucleotides outside the gene matches: 18. This CDR3 is CASSYPLTSGPLISSYNEQFF. CDR3 coding DNA: TGTGCCAGCAGTTATCCGTTGACTAGCGGGCCGCTTATCAGCTCCTACAATGAGCAGTTCTTC.

The CDR3 nucleotides read TGTGCCAGCAGCTTAGTGGGCCGTCCGAACACCGGGGAGCTGTTTTTT. As protein: CASSLVGRPNTGELFF. V is TRBV11-3 and J is TRBJ2-2; no firm D call. The CDR3 runs 16 residues. The V and J ends lost 1 base and 0 bases respectively, with 9 bases between them. Looked up from germline, CDR1 is SGHNT and CDR2 is YENEEA. Based on the CDR3 plus reference TRBV11-3 and TRBJ2-2, the full variable domain is EAGVVQSPRYKIIEKKQPVAFWCNPISGHNTLYWYLQNLGQGPELLIRYENEEAVDDSQLPKDRFSAERLKGVDSTLKIQPAELGDSAVYLCASSLVGRPNTGELFFGEGSRLTVL.

The J gene is TRBJ2-7, the V gene TRBV13; 13 bases match TRBD2. Trimming cost V 5 bases and J 3 bases; bases outside gene matches: 7. The CDR3 loop spans 16 amino acids. CDR1 is PRHDT, CDR2 FYEKMQ, per germline (reference sequence). CDR3 DNA sequence: TGTGCCAGCAGCCCACGGACTAGCGGGAGTGGCTACGAGCAGTACTTC. Its protein product is CASSPRTSGSGYEQYF.

This clone was recorded once. J is TRBJ2-1 and V is TRBV2, with 9 bases matching TRBD2. V was clipped by 2 bases and J by 3 bases; unmatched bases: 8. Germline CDR1 reads SNHLY; CDR2 reads FYNNEI. The CDR3 is 17 amino acids. CDR3 sequence reads: CASSELGGRAYYNEQFF. CDR3 DNA sequence: TGTGCCAGCAGTGAACTGGGCGGGAGGGCCTACTACAATGAGCAGTTCTTC.

The chain recombines TRBV10-1 with TRBJ1-2; D gene ambiguous. The CDR3 extends over 11 amino acids. V lost 10 bases, J lost 6 bases, and 12 bases lay in between. Germline-derived CDR1 and CDR2 are WNHNN and SYGVQD (reference sequence). CDR3 protein: CAKGGLDGYTF. CDR3 nucleotides: TGCGCCAAGGGCGGGTTGGATGGCTACACCTTC.

This clone was observed a single time. This chain connects TRBV6-1 to TRBJ1-1; 8 bases agree with TRBD1. This CDR3 has 13 amino acids. V lost 8 bases, J lost 5 bases, and 7 bases stayed unmatched. Germline V CDR1 and CDR2: MNHNS, SASEGT. The CDR3 bases are TGTGCCAGCGCCAGGGGGCGCGAAACTGAAGCTTTCTTT. This sequence encodes CASARGRETEAFF.

This clone has just one count. Distinct nucleotide sequences in the sample also encode this CDR3. V usage is TRBV5-1 and J usage is TRBJ2-7; D unresolved. Germline loops: CDR1 SGHRS, CDR2 YFSETQ. The CDR3 contains 12 residues. V lost 5 bases and J 0 bases, leaving 6 bases between the germline ends. DNA of the CDR3: TGCGCCAGCAGTGGCAACTCCTACGAGCAGTACTTC. Its protein product is CASSGNSYEQYF. The complete variable domain, with remaining parts taken from reference TRBV5-1 and TRBJ2-7, reads KAGVTQTPRYLIKTRGQQVTLSCSPISGHRSVSWYQQTPGQGLQFLFEYFSETQRNKGNFPGRFSGRQFSNSRSEMNVSTLELGDSALYLCASSGNSYEQYFGPGTRLTVT.

The chain carries TRBV7-8 and TRBJ2-7; 7 bases map to TRBD2. Germline V gene sequence: CDR1 SGHVS, CDR2 FQNEAQ. This CDR3 has 16 residues. After removal of 4 bases from V and 4 bases from J, the junction contained 13 bases not matched to a gene. This CDR3 is CASSSHGTMVFYEQYF. CDR3 nucleotide sequence: TGTGCCAGCAGCTCGCACGGGACTATGGTATTTTACGAGCAGTACTTC.

This chain uses TRBV28 with TRBJ1-1; TRBD1 agrees at 8 bases. The CDR3 is 16 amino acids. Trimming cost V 5 bases and J 2 bases; bases outside gene matches: 10. The germline gives CDR1 MDHEN, CDR2 SYDVKM. CDR3 loop: CASSQAQGAHNTEAFF. The CDR3 DNA sequence: TGTGCCAGCAGTCAAGCTCAGGGGGCGCACAACACTGAAGCTTTCTTT.

This sequence joins TRBV7-3 and TRBJ2-7, with D perhaps TRBD1 (6 bases). Per the germline V gene, CDR1 is SGHTA and CDR2 is FQGTGA. The CDR3 consists of 14 residues. Trimming took off 2 bases at V and 2 bases at J, with 10 bases between the two ends. CDR3 nucleotides: TGTGCCAGCAGCTTAGGGGGCTCTACCTACGAGCAGTACTTC. Amino acids: CASSLGGSTYEQYF.

In regard to this clone: This CDR3 is also generated by other DNA sequences in the sample. The chain is built from TRBV7-9 and TRBJ2-7; 10 bases line up with TRBD2. Trimming cost V 5 bases and J 4 bases; bases outside gene matches: 5. The length of the CDR3 is 14 residues. Germline values: CDR1 SEHNR, CDR2 FQNEAQ (reference sequence). The CDR3 is CASSPSGRAYEQYF. The DNA for the CDR3 is TGTGCCAGCAGCCCCAGCGGGAGGGCTTACGAGCAGTACTTC.

The chain employs TRBV6-1 and TRBJ2-7; the match to TRBD2 covers 12 bases. Germline V gene lookup returns CDR1 MNHNS and CDR2 SASEGT. The CDR3 totals 15 residues. Trimming cost V 5 bases and J 2 bases; bases outside gene matches: 4. The CDR3 is CASSSLAGGPYEQYF. In DNA, the CDR3 is TGTGCCAGCAGTTCCCTAGCGGGAGGGCCCTACGAGCAGTACTTC.

The chain joins TRBV2 to TRBJ2-2, with 14 bases that match TRBD2. V shed 6 bases and J 0 bases; nucleotides not matched to a gene: 6. Germline assignment: CDR1 SNHLY and CDR2 FYNNEI. The CDR3 is made up of 18 amino acids. Here the CDR3 reads CASSPGLAGATNTGELFF. The CDR3 nucleotides are TGTGCCAGCAGCCCGGGACTAGCGGGAGCCACGAACACCGGGGAGCTGTTTTTT.

The chain combines TRBV5-5 with TRBJ2-7; no definite D call. The length of the CDR3 is 14 residues. The V and J ends lost 0 bases and 6 bases respectively, with 13 bases between them. Per germline, CDR1 SGHKS and CDR2 YYEKEE (reference sequence). The CDR3 reads CASSLVRYMGEQYF. DNA for the CDR3: TGTGCCAGCAGCTTGGTACGGTACATGGGCGAGCAGTACTTC.

This chain links TRBV27 with TRBJ2-5, with D unresolved. This CDR3 has 12 residues. CDR1 is MNHEY and CDR2 is SMNVEV in the germline V gene (reference sequence). V dropped 2 bases and J dropped 8 bases, with 9 bases sitting between them. The CDR3 sequence: CASSLGVGTQYF. In DNA, the CDR3 is TGTGCCAGCAGTTTAGGTGTCGGAACCCAGTACTTC.